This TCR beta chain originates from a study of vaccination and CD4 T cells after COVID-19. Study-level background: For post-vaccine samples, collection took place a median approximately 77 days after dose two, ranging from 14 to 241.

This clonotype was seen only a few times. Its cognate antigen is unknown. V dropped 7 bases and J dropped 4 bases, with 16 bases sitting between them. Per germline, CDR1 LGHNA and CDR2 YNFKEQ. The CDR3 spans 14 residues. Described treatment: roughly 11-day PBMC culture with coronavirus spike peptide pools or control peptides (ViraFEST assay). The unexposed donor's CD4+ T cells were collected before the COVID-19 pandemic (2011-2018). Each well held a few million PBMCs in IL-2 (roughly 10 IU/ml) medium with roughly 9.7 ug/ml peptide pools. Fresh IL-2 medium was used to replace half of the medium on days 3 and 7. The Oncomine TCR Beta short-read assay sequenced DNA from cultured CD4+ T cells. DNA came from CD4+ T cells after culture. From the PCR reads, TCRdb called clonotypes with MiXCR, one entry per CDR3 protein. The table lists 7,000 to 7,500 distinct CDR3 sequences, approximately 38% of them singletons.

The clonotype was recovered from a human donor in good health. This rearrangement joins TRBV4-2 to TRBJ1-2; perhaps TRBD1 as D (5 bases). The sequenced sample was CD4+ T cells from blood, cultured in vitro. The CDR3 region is CASKRPGTGYGYTF. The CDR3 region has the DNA TGTGCCAGCAAACGTCCCGGGACGGGCTATGGCTACACCTTC.